The next 14 T cell receptor beta chains were all read from a single sample in a study of T-cell memory formation after mild COVID-19. In TCRdb, the 5' RACE reads were re-called with MiXCR into one record per CDR3 protein. The sample comprises approximately 430,000 distinct CDR3 sequences, 20% to 30% of which are singletons, and about 12% rests with the top ten. The sample comprised PBMCs or a T cell subset sorted from them (not recorded which). The source of these receptors is an adult woman who had mild COVID-19 (a few samples of this study predate the infection). Cell type and time point are not known.

V usage is TRBV7-2 and J usage is TRBJ2-3, with 9 positions matching TRBD2. V lost 4 bases to trimming and J lost 7 bases; unmatched junction nucleotides: 9. Germline loops: CDR1 SGHTA, CDR2 FQGNSA. This CDR3 region has 15 residues. CDR3 loop: CASSSRGGQTNTQYF. The CDR3 DNA follows: TGTGCCAGCAGCTCGCGGGGGGGCCAGACAAATACGCAGTATTTT. The complete variable domain, with remaining parts taken from reference TRBV7-2 and TRBJ2-3, reads GAGVSQSPSNKVTEKGKDVELRCDPISGHTALYWYRQSLGQGLEFLIYFQGNSAPDKSGLPSDRFSAERTGGSVSTLTIQRTQQEDSAVYLCASSSRGGQTNTQYFGPGTRLTVL.

In its sample, this clonotype was seen a few times. The chain links TRBV19 to TRBJ1-5, with 9 bases identical to TRBD1. The ends lost 9 bases at V and 4 bases at J; junction bases unmatched: 4. Germline V lookup: CDR1 LNHDA, CDR2 SQIVND (reference sequence). The CDR3 is 13 residues long. DNA of the CDR3: TGTGCCAGCGGGGACAGGGTGAATCAGCCCCAGCATTTT. Amino acid sequence: CASGDRVNQPQHF.

This chain links TRBV11-2 with TRBJ2-3; D remains unclear. This CDR3 is 13 amino acids long. Germline CDR1 SGHAT, CDR2 FQNNGV. Trimming shortened V by 2 bases and J by 6 bases, and 9 bases separated the two germline ends. The CDR3 bases are TGTGCCAGCAGCTTATATGTCGGTGATACGCAGTATTTT. Residues: CASSLYVGDTQYF.

The chain combines TRBV6-5 with TRBJ2-7; D unresolved. The CDR3 has 13 amino acids. Germline CDR1 is MNHEY and CDR2 is SVGAGI. Trimming left V 3 bases short and J 2 bases short, with 8 bases between. The CDR3 nucleotides read TGTGCCAGCAGTTATCTAAAAACCTACGAGCAGTACTTC. Residues: CASSYLKTYEQYF.

The J gene is TRBJ2-1, the V gene TRBV5-1; 7 nucleotides match TRBD2. Looked up from germline, CDR1 is SGHRS and CDR2 is YFSETQ. This CDR3 contains 15 residues. V was pared by 1 base and J by 4 bases, with 5 bases of the junction left unmatched. CDR3 loop: CASSLKRGGYNEQFF. The CDR3 DNA is TGCGCCAGCAGCTTGAAGCGGGGAGGGTACAATGAGCAGTTCTTC.

The CDR3 here is CASSLPQLKSQYF. The CDR3 coding sequence is TGTGCCAGCAGCTTGCCACAGCTTAAATCGCAGTATTTT. This chain links TRBV5-5 with TRBJ2-3; no firm D call. V lost 1 base, J lost 10 bases, and 13 bases lay in between. Germline loops: CDR1 SGHKS, CDR2 YYEKEE (reference sequence). This CDR3 is built from 13 residues.

The V and J genes are TRBV27 and TRBJ2-3; 13 positions agree with TRBD2. This CDR3 is 15 amino acids long. The germline CDR1 and CDR2 sequences are MNHEY and SMNVEV (reference sequence). After removal of 5 bases from V and 6 bases from J, the junction contained 5 bases not matched to a gene. CDR3 region: CASSTGTSGADTQYF. DNA of the CDR3: TGTGCCAGCAGTACCGGGACTAGCGGGGCCGATACGCAGTATTTT.

This clonotype showed up just a few times. V is TRBV18 and J is TRBJ2-1; the D is unclear. Germline CDR1 KGHSH, CDR2 LQKENI. The CDR3 has 13 residues. Trimming took off 2 bases at V and 6 bases at J, with 8 bases between the two ends. CDR3 region: CASSPSDINEQFF. The CDR3 DNA is TGTGCCAGCTCACCATCCGACATCAATGAGCAGTTCTTC.

This clonotype was counted at least ten times. The chain carries TRBV12-3 or TRBV12-4 and TRBJ2-7; 9 bases are a match to TRBD1. Germline trimming cut 3 bases from V and 1 base from J; bases unmatched to any gene: 10. This CDR3 has 17 amino acids. The DNA for the CDR3 is TGTGCCAGCAGTTTGGGGATGACGGGGACAGGGTCCTACGAGCAGTACTTC. Translating gives CASSLGMTGTGSYEQYF.

The chain couples TRBV6-1 to TRBJ1-2; tentatively, D is TRBD1 (5 bases). CDR1 and CDR2 (germline): MNHNS, SASEGT. The V end was cut by 0 bases, the J end by 9 bases, with 14 bases between. The CDR3 has 14 amino acids. CDR3 in amino acids: CASSEAGDRASYTF. Written as DNA, the CDR3 is TGTGCCAGCAGTGAAGCTGGGGACCGGGCAAGCTACACCTTC.

The chain links TRBV7-9 to TRBJ2-3, with a tentative D call TRBD1 (6 bases). Germline V CDR1 and CDR2: SEHNR, FQNEAQ (reference sequence). V lost 2 bases and J lost 7, with 10 bases in between. This CDR3 spans 13 amino acids. Here the CDR3 DNA reads TGTGCCAGCAGCTTAACGGGACAAAATACGCAGTATTTT. Translating gives CASSLTGQNTQYF.

This clonotype has a count of ten or more. The chain carries TRBV6-5 and TRBJ2-5; a weak D match, TRBD1 (5 bases). V lost 4 bases to trimming and J lost 7 bases, with 22 bases between them. CDR1 is MNHEY and CDR2 is SVGAGI in the germline V gene. The CDR3 consists of 16 residues. CDR3 bases: TGTGCCAGCAGTTCGCTGCAGGGTACAATAATATGGACCCAGTACTTC. Its translation is CASSSLQGTIIWTQYF.

The gene calls are TRBV21-1 and TRBJ2-1. TRBV21-1 is an annotated pseudogene. The CDR3 runs to 14 residues. The CDR3, as DNA: TGTGCCAGCAGCAAAGTCGGGGATCCCCATGAGCAGTTCTTC. Translation gives CASSKVGDPHEQFF.

This CDR3 reads CASRSRGSTDTQYF. The CDR3 DNA sequence: TGCGCCAGCAGGTCCCGGGGGAGCACAGATACGCAGTATTTT. V gene TRBV5-1 combines with J gene TRBJ2-3; tentative D call: TRBD2 (6 bases). The CDR3 runs to 14 residues. Germline V CDR1 and CDR2: SGHRS, YFSETQ. Trimming shortened V by 5 bases and J by 0 bases, and 10 bases separated the two germline ends.